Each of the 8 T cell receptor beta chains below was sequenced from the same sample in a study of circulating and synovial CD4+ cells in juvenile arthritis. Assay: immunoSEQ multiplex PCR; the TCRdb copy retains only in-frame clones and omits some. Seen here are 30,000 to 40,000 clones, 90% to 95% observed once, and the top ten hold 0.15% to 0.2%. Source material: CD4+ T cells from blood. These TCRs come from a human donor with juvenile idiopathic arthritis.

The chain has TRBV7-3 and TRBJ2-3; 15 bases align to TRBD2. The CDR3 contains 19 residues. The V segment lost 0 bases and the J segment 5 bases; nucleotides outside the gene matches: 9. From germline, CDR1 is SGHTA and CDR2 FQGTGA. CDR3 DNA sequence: TGTGCCAGCAGCTTAACCGGGACTAGCGGGGGGTTCTCCGTAGATACGCAGTATTTT. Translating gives CASSLTGTSGGFSVDTQYF.

The CDR3 sequence: CASSYFDRRHGYTF. For the CDR3, the DNA is TGTGCCAGCAGTTACTTTGACAGGCGCCATGGCTACACCTTC. The rearrangement uses TRBV6-6 and TRBJ1-2; a weak D match, TRBD1 (6 bases). CDR1 and CDR2 (germline): MNHNY, SVGAGI (reference sequence). This CDR3 is built from 14 residues. The V gene lost 1 base and the J gene lost 6 bases, with 12 bases spanning the gap.

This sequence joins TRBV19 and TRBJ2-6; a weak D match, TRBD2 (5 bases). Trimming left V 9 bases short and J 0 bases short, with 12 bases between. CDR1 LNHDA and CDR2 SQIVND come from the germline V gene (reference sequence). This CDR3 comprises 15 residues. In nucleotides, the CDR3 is TGTGCCAGCCGGGGTGCGCGCTCTGGGGCCAACGTCCTGACTTTC. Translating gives CASRGARSGANVLTF. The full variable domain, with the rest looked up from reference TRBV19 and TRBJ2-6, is DGGITQSPKYLFRKEGQNVTLSCEQNLNHDAMYWYRQDPGQGLRLIYYSQIVNDFQKGDIAEGYSVSREKKESFPLTVTSAQKNPTAFYLCASRGARSGANVLTFGAGSRLTVL.

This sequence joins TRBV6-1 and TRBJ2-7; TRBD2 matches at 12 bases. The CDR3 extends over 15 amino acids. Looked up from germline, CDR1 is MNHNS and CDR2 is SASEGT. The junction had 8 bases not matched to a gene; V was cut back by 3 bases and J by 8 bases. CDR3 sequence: CASSERTSGALQQYF. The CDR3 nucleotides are TGTGCCAGCAGTGAGAGGACTAGCGGGGCGCTACAGCAGTACTTC.

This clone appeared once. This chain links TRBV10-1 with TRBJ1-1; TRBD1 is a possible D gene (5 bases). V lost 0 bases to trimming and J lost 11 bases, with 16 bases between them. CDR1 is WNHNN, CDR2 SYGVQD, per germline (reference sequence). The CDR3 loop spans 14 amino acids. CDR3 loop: CASSESRAGRKAFF. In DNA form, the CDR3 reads TGCGCCAGCAGTGAGTCTAGGGCAGGGCGTAAGGCTTTCTTT.

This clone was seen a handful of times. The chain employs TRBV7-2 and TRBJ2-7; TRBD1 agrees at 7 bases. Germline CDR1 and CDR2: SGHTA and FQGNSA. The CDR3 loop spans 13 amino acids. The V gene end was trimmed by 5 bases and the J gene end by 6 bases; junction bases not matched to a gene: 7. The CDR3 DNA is TGTGCCAGCAGCCTAGACAGGGTCGGCGAGCAGTACTTC. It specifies CASSLDRVGEQYF. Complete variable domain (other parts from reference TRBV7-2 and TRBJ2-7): GAGVSQSPSNKVTEKGKDVELRCDPISGHTALYWYRQSLGQGLEFLIYFQGNSAPDKSGLPSDRFSAERTGGSVSTLTIQRTQQEDSAVYLCASSLDRVGEQYFGPGTRLTVT.

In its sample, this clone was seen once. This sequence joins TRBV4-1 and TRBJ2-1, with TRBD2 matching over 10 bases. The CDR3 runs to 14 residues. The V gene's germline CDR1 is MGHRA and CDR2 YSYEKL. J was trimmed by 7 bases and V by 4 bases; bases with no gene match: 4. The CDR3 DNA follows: TGCGCCAGCAGCCTTAGCGGGGGGCCGAATGAGCAGTTCTTC. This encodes CASSLSGGPNEQFF.

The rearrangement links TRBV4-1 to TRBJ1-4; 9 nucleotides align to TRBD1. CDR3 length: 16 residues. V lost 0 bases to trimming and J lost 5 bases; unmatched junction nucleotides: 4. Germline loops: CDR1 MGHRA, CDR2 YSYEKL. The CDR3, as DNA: TGCGCCAGCAGCCAAGAAGAAGGACAGGGGAATGAAAAACTGTTTTTT. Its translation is CASSQEEGQGNEKLFF.